The 3 T cell receptor beta chains presented below share a single source sample, sequenced in a study of blood T cell repertoires in COVID-19. The assay was immunoSEQ multiplex PCR, and TCRdb's table has in-frame clones only and misses some. Here the sample spans 400,000 to 500,000 clones, 70% to 90% being singletons. The sample consisted of PBMCs or T cells enriched from blood (not recorded which). The receptors come from a middle-aged woman who had recovered from COVID-19.

This chain connects TRBV7-2 to TRBJ1-4; the D is unclear. Germline V gene sequence: CDR1 SGHTA, CDR2 FQGNSA. V lost 4 bases and J 8 bases, leaving 11 bases between the germline ends. CDR3 size: 13 residues. The CDR3 region has the DNA TGTGCCAGCAGCTCCCCCGCGGGAGAAAAACTGTTTTTT. Residues: CASSSPAGEKLFF.

The CDR3: CASTIRRTSDSNTGELFF. The CDR3 DNA reads as TGCGCCAGCACCATCCGCCGGACTAGCGATTCGAACACCGGGGAGCTGTTTTTT. J is TRBJ2-2 and V is TRBV4-1; TRBD2 matches at 9 bases. CDR1 MGHRA and CDR2 YSYEKL come from the germline V gene. This CDR3 comprises 18 residues. Unmatched junction bases numbered 12, after V lost 7 bases and J lost 0 bases.

This clone was observed a single time. This sequence joins TRBV7-2 and TRBJ1-2, with 9 bases lining up with TRBD1. The CDR3 covers 15 residues. The V gene end was trimmed by 1 base and the J gene end by 7 bases; junction bases not matched to a gene: 7. CDR1 and CDR2 (germline): SGHTA, FQGNSA. The CDR3 DNA reads as TGTGCCAGCAGCTTAGTCGCACAGGGGGCCAGTGGCTACACCTTC. Its protein is CASSLVAQGASGYTF.